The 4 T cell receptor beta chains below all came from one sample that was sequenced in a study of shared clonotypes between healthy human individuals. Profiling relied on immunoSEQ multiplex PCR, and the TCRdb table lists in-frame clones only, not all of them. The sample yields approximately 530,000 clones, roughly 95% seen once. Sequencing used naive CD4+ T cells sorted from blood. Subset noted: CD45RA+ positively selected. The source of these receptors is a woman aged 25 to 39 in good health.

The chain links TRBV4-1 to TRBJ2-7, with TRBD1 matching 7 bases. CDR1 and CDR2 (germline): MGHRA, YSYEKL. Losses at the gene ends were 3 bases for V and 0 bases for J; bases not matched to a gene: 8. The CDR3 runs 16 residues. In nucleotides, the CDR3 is TGCGCCAGCAGCCATCCCGGACAGGCTCGCTCCTACGAGCAGTACTTC. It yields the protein CASSHPGQARSYEQYF.

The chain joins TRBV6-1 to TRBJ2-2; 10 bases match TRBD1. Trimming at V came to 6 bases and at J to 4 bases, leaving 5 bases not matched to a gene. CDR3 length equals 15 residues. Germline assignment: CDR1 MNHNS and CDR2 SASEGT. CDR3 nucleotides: TGTGCCAGCAGAAGACAGGGGGCAGTCACCGGGGAGCTGTTTTTT. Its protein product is CASRRQGAVTGELFF.

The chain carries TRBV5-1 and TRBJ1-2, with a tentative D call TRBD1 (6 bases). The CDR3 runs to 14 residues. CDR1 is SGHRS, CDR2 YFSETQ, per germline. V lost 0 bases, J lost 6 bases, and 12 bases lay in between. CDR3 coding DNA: TGCGCCAGCAGCTTGGATTCCGGGACAAATGGCTACACCTTC. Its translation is CASSLDSGTNGYTF.

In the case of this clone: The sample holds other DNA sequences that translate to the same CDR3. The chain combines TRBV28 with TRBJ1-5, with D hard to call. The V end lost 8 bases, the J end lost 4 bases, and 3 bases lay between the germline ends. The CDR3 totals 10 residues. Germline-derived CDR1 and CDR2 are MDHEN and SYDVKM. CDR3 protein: CASGNQPQHF. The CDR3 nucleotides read TGTGCCAGCGGAAATCAGCCCCAGCATTTT.